Below, 8 T cell receptor beta chains from the same sample are listed, as sequenced in a study of shared clonotypes between healthy human individuals. Assay: immunoSEQ multiplex PCR; the TCRdb copy retains only in-frame clones and omits some. The data show some 500,000 clones, around 95% seen once. Sample: naive CD4+ T cells sorted from blood. Specified subset: CD45RA+ positively selected. The receptors stem from a woman aged 30 to 39 in good health.

The rearrangement links TRBV2 to TRBJ2-1, with unresolved D. V lost 6 bases and J 10 bases, leaving 16 bases between the germline ends. Germline V CDR1 and CDR2: SNHLY, FYNNEI. The length of the CDR3 is 13 residues. The CDR3 DNA is TGTGCCAGCAGCCCGACCCGGTACACCGAGCAGTTCTTC. Its protein is CASSPTRYTEQFF. Full variable domain (remainder filled in from reference TRBV2 and TRBJ2-1): EPEVTQTPSHQVTQMGQEVILRCVPISNHLYFYWYRQILGQKVEFLVSFYNNEISEKSEIFDDQFSVERPDGSNFTLKIRSTKLEDSAMYFCASSPTRYTEQFFGPGTRLTVL.

The CDR3 protein is CASSLSPGRTSGNTIYF. The CDR3 DNA reads TGTGCCAGCAGCTTATCCCCAGGCAGGACCTCTGGAAACACCATATATTTT. This chain uses TRBV11-2 with TRBJ1-3; D not resolved. The CDR3 has 17 amino acids. V was cut by 2 bases and J by 0 bases, with 14 bases left in between. From germline, CDR1 is SGHAT and CDR2 FQNNGV. Full variable domain (outside the CDR3, taken from reference TRBV11-2 and TRBJ1-3): EAGVAQSPRYKIIEKRQSVAFWCNPISGHATLYWYQQILGQGPKLLIQFQNNGVVDDSQLPKDRFSAERLKGVDSTLKIQPAKLEDSAVYLCASSLSPGRTSGNTIYFGEGSWLTVV.

The V call is TRBV5-1, the J call TRBJ2-7; 8 nucleotides match TRBD2. The V and J ends lost 4 bases and 2 bases, in that order; junction bases with no gene match: 8. Germline CDR1 SGHRS, CDR2 YFSETQ. This CDR3 spans 15 amino acids. The CDR3 protein is CASSGAGGAPYEQYF. The CDR3 DNA sequence: TGCGCCAGCAGCGGGGCGGGAGGAGCGCCCTACGAGCAGTACTTC.

This clone has just a few counts. The chain employs TRBV19 and TRBJ1-5; maybe TRBD1 (6 bases). Trimming took 11 bases from V and 7 from J, leaving 15 bases between them. Looked up from germline, CDR1 is LNHDA and CDR2 is SQIVND (reference sequence). The CDR3 is 12 residues long. For the CDR3, the DNA is TGTGCCTCCCTGGGGGGCGGACAGCCCCAGCATTTT. Translating gives CASLGGGQPQHF.

The CDR3 reads CASSLPTGTGNYEQYF. The CDR3 DNA is TGTGCCAGCAGCCTCCCGACTGGGACAGGGAACTACGAGCAGTACTTC. This chain joins TRBV14 and TRBJ2-7; 9 nucleotides line up with TRBD1. V dropped 4 bases and J dropped 3; count of bases not matched to a gene: 10. Germline V gene lookup returns CDR1 SGHDN and CDR2 FVKESK. The CDR3 covers 16 residues.

This chain uses TRBV2 with TRBJ2-7, with TRBD1 matching 9 bases. V trimming: 6 bases; J trimming: 4 bases; junction bases outside the gene matches: 7. Germline V gives CDR1 SNHLY, CDR2 FYNNEI. The CDR3 has 14 residues. The CDR3 loop is CASSPGTGRYEQYF. CDR3 bases: TGTGCCAGCAGCCCCGGGACAGGGCGATACGAGCAGTACTTC.

This sequence joins TRBV18 and TRBJ1-4; D remains ambiguous. V was shortened by 5 bases and J by 8 bases, with 9 bases between the two germline ends. The CDR3 totals 12 residues. Germline CDR1 is KGHSH and CDR2 is LQKENI. This CDR3 is CASSGGFEKLFF. The CDR3 coding sequence is TGTGCCAGCTCAGGAGGGTTCGAAAAACTGTTTTTT.

This clone appeared a few times. This specimen includes other DNA sequences encoding the same CDR3. V gene TRBV19 combines with J gene TRBJ1-5; D might be TRBD1 (6 bases). V was shortened by 0 bases and J by 1 base, with 7 bases between the two germline ends. Germline V gene sequence: CDR1 LNHDA, CDR2 SQIVND (reference sequence). The CDR3 spans 15 residues. CDR3 amino acids: CASSIDRGSNQPQHF. The CDR3 DNA sequence: TGTGCCAGTAGTATAGACAGGGGAAGCAATCAGCCCCAGCATTTT. The full variable domain, rest sourced from reference TRBV19 and TRBJ1-5, is DGGITQSPKYLFRKEGQNVTLSCEQNLNHDAMYWYRQDPGQGLRLIYYSQIVNDFQKGDIAEGYSVSREKKESFPLTVTSAQKNPTAFYLCASSIDRGSNQPQHFGDGTRLSIL.